This is a list of T cell receptor beta chains from one sample in a study of cytomegalovirus exposure and HLA in healthy donors. Repertoires were generated with immunoSEQ multiplex PCR, while TCRdb's copy carries only in-frame clones and drops some. The ten top clones account for more than 0.95%, within a sample of around 46,000 clones. The sequenced material came from PBMCs. Receptor source: a woman aged 40-49 years in good health and CMV-seronegative. Each CDR3 is given with its conserved first and last residue. Fields, in order: V gene, J gene, D gene, CDR3 DNA, CDR3 protein. The D gene is left open where the match is weak.

V gene: TRBV29-1; J gene: TRBJ2-3; D gene: TRBD2; CDR3 DNA: TGCAGCGTTGAAGGCCTAGCGGGAGGCAGTGCAGATACGCAGTATTTT; CDR3 protein: CSVEGLAGGSADTQYF
V gene: TRBV19; J gene: TRBJ2-5; D gene: TRBD2; CDR3 DNA: TGTGCCAGTAGTCCTCGAAGCGGGAGGGAACAAGAGACCCAGTACTTC; CDR3 protein: CASSPRSGREQETQYF
V gene: TRBV7-2; J gene: TRBJ2-1; D gene: TRBD2; CDR3 DNA: TGTGCCAGCAGCCGGTCGGGAGGCCGGGAGGTGGGGAATGAGCAGTTCTTC; CDR3 protein: CASSRSGGREVGNEQFF
V gene: TRBV2; J gene: TRBJ1-4; D gene: .; CDR3 DNA: TGTGCCAGCAGTGGAGGACAAGTCACTAATGAAAAACTGTTTTTT; CDR3 protein: CASSGGQVTNEKLFF
V gene: TRBV9; J gene: TRBJ1-1; D gene: .; CDR3 DNA: TGTGCCAGCAGCGCTCCAGGGTGGAACACTGAAGCTTTCTTT; CDR3 protein: CASSAPGWNTEAFF
V gene: TRBV9; J gene: TRBJ2-3; D gene: .; CDR3 DNA: TGTGCCAGCAGCGTAGACTCTACAGATACGCAGTATTTT; CDR3 protein: CASSVDSTDTQYF
V gene: TRBV7-2; J gene: TRBJ2-7; D gene: .; CDR3 DNA: TGTGCCAGCCGGCGGGACGGTAGGTCCTACGAGCAGTACTTC; CDR3 protein: CASRRDGRSYEQYF
V gene: TRBV27; J gene: TRBJ2-1; D gene: TRBD2; CDR3 DNA: TGTGCCAGCAGTTCTAGCGGTAGCTCCTACAATGAGCAGTTCTTC; CDR3 protein: CASSSSGSSYNEQFF
V gene: TRBV6-5; J gene: TRBJ2-7; D gene: TRBD2; CDR3 DNA: TGTGCCAGCAGTCGTAGCGGGTTCGCCTACGAGCAGTACTTC; CDR3 protein: CASSRSGFAYEQYF
V gene: TRBV5-1; J gene: TRBJ1-1; D gene: .; CDR3 DNA: TGCGCCAGCAGCTTGGGAGTGAACACTGAAGCTTTCTTT; CDR3 protein: CASSLGVNTEAFF
V gene: TRBV10-3; J gene: TRBJ2-6; D gene: .; CDR3 DNA: TGTGCCATCAGTGAGGAGTTCTCTGGGGCCAACGTCCTGACTTTC; CDR3 protein: CAISEEFSGANVLTF
V gene: TRBV7-9; J gene: TRBJ2-7; D gene: .; CDR3 DNA: TGTGCCAGCAGCCCAAATGGGGGACTGAACGAGCAGTACTTC; CDR3 protein: CASSPNGGLNEQYF
V gene: TRBV28; J gene: TRBJ2-5; D gene: TRBD2; CDR3 DNA: TGTGCCAGCAGTTTGGGACTAGCGGGAGGACAAGAGACCCAGTACTTC; CDR3 protein: CASSLGLAGGQETQYF
V gene: TRBV23-1; J gene: TRBJ1-4; D gene: .; CDR3 DNA: TGCGCCAGCAGTCCGAACAGCCCCCTGGGACTGTTTTTT; CDR3 protein: CASSPNSPLGLFF
V gene: TRBV2; J gene: TRBJ2-5; D gene: TRBD1; CDR3 DNA: TGTGCCAGCAGGGACAGGGCGGAGACCCAGTACTTC; CDR3 protein: CASRDRAETQYF
V gene: TRBV28; J gene: TRBJ1-4; D gene: TRBD1; CDR3 DNA: TGTGCCAGCAGTTTAGACAGGGGCCGGGAAAAACTGTTTTTT; CDR3 protein: CASSLDRGREKLFF
V gene: TRBV6-1; J gene: TRBJ2-1; D gene: .; CDR3 DNA: TGTGCCAGCAGGATGGGGGTCGGGAGCAATGAGCAGTTCTTC; CDR3 protein: CASRMGVGSNEQFF
V gene: TRBV5-1; J gene: TRBJ2-5; D gene: .; CDR3 DNA: TGCGCCAGCAGCTTGCAGGTACAAGAGACCCAGTACTTC; CDR3 protein: CASSLQVQETQYF
V gene: TRBV5-1; J gene: TRBJ1-1; D gene: TRBD1; CDR3 DNA: TGCGCCAGCAGTAGGACAGGGGGTATGGAAGACACTGAAGCTTTCTTT; CDR3 protein: CASSRTGGMEDTEAFF
V gene: TRBV28; J gene: TRBJ1-5; D gene: .; CDR3 DNA: TGTGCCAGCAGCCTCGGCGGGCAGCCCCAGCATTTT; CDR3 protein: CASSLGGQPQHF
V gene: TRBV9; J gene: TRBJ1-3; D gene: TRBD1; CDR3 DNA: TGTGCCAGCAGCGTAGATTTAGGGGGCTATGCTGGAAACACCATATATTTT; CDR3 protein: CASSVDLGGYAGNTIYF
V gene: TRBV30; J gene: TRBJ2-7; D gene: .; CDR3 DNA: TGTGCCTGGAGTTTCCTAGGCCGGGACGAGCAGTACTTC; CDR3 protein: CAWSFLGRDEQYF
V gene: TRBV5-1; J gene: TRBJ2-7; D gene: .; CDR3 DNA: TGCGCCAGCAGCTTAATGGGCTCCACCTACGAGCAGTACTTC; CDR3 protein: CASSLMGSTYEQYF
V gene: TRBV4-3; J gene: TRBJ1-1; D gene: .; CDR3 DNA: TGCGCCAGCAGCCAAGATTTCAATGAAGCTTTCTTT; CDR3 protein: CASSQDFNEAFF
V gene: TRBV20-1; J gene: TRBJ2-7; D gene: .; CDR3 DNA: TGCAGTCGCGGGACTCACTACGAGCAGTACTTC; CDR3 protein: CSRGTHYEQYF
V gene: TRBV20-1; J gene: TRBJ2-3; D gene: .; CDR3 DNA: TGCAGTGGTGGGGCTGTAGATACGCAGTATTTT; CDR3 protein: CSGGAVDTQYF
V gene: TRBV19; J gene: TRBJ2-7; D gene: TRBD1; CDR3 DNA: TGTGCCAGTAGTCCTGGCCCGAATAGGGACAGTCCCTACGAGCAGTACTTC; CDR3 protein: CASSPGPNRDSPYEQYF
V gene: TRBV28; J gene: TRBJ1-1; D gene: TRBD1; CDR3 DNA: TGTGCCAGCACCCAAACACGAGGACAGGGAGCTTTCTTT; CDR3 protein: CASTQTRGQGAFF
V gene: TRBV27; J gene: TRBJ2-2; D gene: .; CDR3 DNA: TGTGCCAGCAGTCCTCAATCCAGGAACGGGGAGCTGTTTTTT; CDR3 protein: CASSPQSRNGELFF
V gene: TRBV9; J gene: TRBJ2-7; D gene: .; CDR3 DNA: TGTGCCAGCAGCGGGAGCGGCATCTACGAGCAGTACTTC; CDR3 protein: CASSGSGIYEQYF
V gene: TRBV18; J gene: TRBJ2-4; D gene: .; CDR3 DNA: TGTGCCAGCTCACCACTGGGAGGTATGGCCATTCAGTACTTC; CDR3 protein: CASSPLGGMAIQYF
V gene: TRBV6-5; J gene: TRBJ2-7; D gene: TRBD2; CDR3 DNA: TGTGCCAGCAGGCCTAGCGGGAGGGCCTACGAGCAGTACTTC; CDR3 protein: CASRPSGRAYEQYF
V gene: TRBV28; J gene: TRBJ1-2; D gene: .; CDR3 DNA: TGTGCCAGCACCGGTACAGGGAACAACTATGGCTACACCTTC; CDR3 protein: CASTGTGNNYGYTF
V gene: TRBV5-4; J gene: TRBJ2-4; D gene: .; CDR3 DNA: TGTGCCAGCAGCTTGACGGGAAGGGAAAACATTCAGTACTTC; CDR3 protein: CASSLTGRENIQYF
V gene: TRBV5-6; J gene: TRBJ2-1; D gene: TRBD2; CDR3 DNA: TGTGCCAGCAGCCCTCCGGGACTAGCCTACAATGAGCAGTTCTTC; CDR3 protein: CASSPPGLAYNEQFF
V gene: TRBV4-1; J gene: TRBJ2-7; D gene: TRBD2; CDR3 DNA: TGCGCCAGCAGCCAAGATCCGGCGGGAGCAGGACACGAGCAGTACTTC; CDR3 protein: CASSQDPAGAGHEQYF
V gene: TRBV6-1; J gene: TRBJ1-2; D gene: .; CDR3 DNA: TGTGCCAGCAGTGATGGCCCCAGAGGCGCCTATGGCTACACCTTC; CDR3 protein: CASSDGPRGAYGYTF
V gene: TRBV7-9; J gene: TRBJ1-1; D gene: .; CDR3 DNA: TGTGTTGTGGGGCGGGGCACTGAAGCTTTCTTT; CDR3 protein: CVVGRGTEAFF